What follows are 32 T cell receptor beta chains derived from one specimen sequenced in a study of Ad26.COV2.S vaccination and SARS-CoV-2 variants. Treatment given: some 20 received Ad26.COV2.S at low or high dose, single or two shots; 5 received placebo; per-sample allocation not given. The investigators took samples on day 63 after the first vaccine or placebo injection. Clones were read by immunoSEQ multiplex PCR, and TCRdb kept only the in-frame ones, dropping some. There are under 600,000 clones in the sample; 80% to 90% occur only once, and 1.5% to 2% lies in the top ten. This material consisted of peripheral blood, taken in a trial of Ad26.COV2.S vaccine versus placebo. These TCRs come from a person between 18 and 59 years old who received the Ad26.COV2.S COVID-19 vaccine or a placebo.

This chain uses TRBV7-2 with TRBJ2-2; D is undetermined. V was clipped by 2 bases and J by 6 bases, with 10 bases between them. The CDR3 runs 14 residues. The germline V gene has CDR1 SGHTA and CDR2 FQGNSA. The CDR3 loop reads CASSLRLLPGELFF. The CDR3 bases are TGTGCCAGCAGCTTACGGTTACTTCCCGGGGAGCTGTTTTTT. Full variable domain (remainder filled in from reference TRBV7-2 and TRBJ2-2): GAGVSQSPSNKVTEKGKDVELRCDPISGHTALYWYRQSLGQGLEFLIYFQGNSAPDKSGLPSDRFSAERTGGSVSTLTIQRTQQEDSAVYLCASSLRLLPGELFFGEGSRLTVL.

The chain is built from TRBV18 and TRBJ2-3; D unclear. Germline V CDR1 and CDR2: KGHSH, LQKENI. Trimming removed 3 bases at V and 4 bases at J, with 11 bases between. The CDR3 has 14 amino acids. In nucleotides, the CDR3 is TGTGCCAGCTCACCGGCGGACGGGCCAGATACGCAGTATTTT. It translates to CASSPADGPDTQYF.

V and J are TRBV11-2 and TRBJ1-2, with TRBD1 identical over 7 bases. The CDR3 is 16 amino acids. Trimming at V came to 5 bases and at J to 2 bases, leaving 11 bases not matched to a gene. CDR1 is SGHAT and CDR2 is FQNNGV in the germline V gene. CDR3 coding DNA: TGTGCCAGCAGCCTACCCGGACAGGTTGGGAACTATGGCTACACCTTC. It codes for CASSLPGQVGNYGYTF.

The rearrangement links TRBV27 to TRBJ2-2; 12 bases fit TRBD2. The CDR3 sequence is 16 residues long. Unmatched junction bases numbered 7, after V lost 5 bases and J lost 6 bases. The germline V gene encodes CDR1 MNHEY and CDR2 SMNVEV (reference sequence). The DNA of the CDR3 is TGTGCCAGCAGTCGAAGACTAGCGGGAGTATCCGGGGAGCTGTTTTTT. Amino acid sequence: CASSRRLAGVSGELFF.

This chain links TRBV4-1 with TRBJ2-1; 8 nucleotides match TRBD2. Trimming cost V 2 bases and J 14 bases; bases outside gene matches: 11. The CDR3 covers 14 residues. Germline assignment: CDR1 MGHRA and CDR2 YSYEKL. CDR3 amino acids: CASSQKPGGGGEFF. The CDR3 DNA reads TGCGCCAGCAGCCAAAAGCCCGGGGGGGGTGGTGAGTTCTTC.

The rearrangement uses TRBV7-3 and TRBJ2-3; D call uncertain. V was shortened by 2 bases and J by 6 bases, with 9 bases between the two germline ends. Per germline, CDR1 SGHTA and CDR2 FQGTGA. This CDR3 comprises 13 residues. CDR3 region: CASSLSSADTQYF. For the CDR3, the DNA is TGTGCCAGCAGCTTATCCTCCGCGGATACGCAGTATTTT. Together with reference TRBV7-3 and TRBJ2-3, the CDR3 gives the full variable domain: GAGVSQTPSNKVTEKGKYVELRCDPISGHTALYWYRQSLGQGPEFLIYFQGTGAADDSGLPNDRFFAVRPEGSVSTLKIQRTERGDSAVYLCASSLSSADTQYFGPGTRLTVL.

V and J are TRBV28 and TRBJ1-2; D perhaps matches TRBD1 (6 bases). V dropped 6 bases and J dropped 8 bases, with 16 bases sitting between them. The germline gives CDR1 MDHEN, CDR2 SYDVKM. The CDR3 is 13 residues long. CDR3 amino acids: CASSPTGREGYTF. CDR3 coding DNA: TGTGCCAGCAGCCCTACAGGGCGAGAAGGCTACACCTTC.

The CDR3 reads CASSSQGQTRTEAFF. The CDR3 DNA sequence: TGTGCCAGCAGCTCACAGGGACAGACTCGCACTGAAGCTTTCTTT. J is TRBJ1-1 and V is TRBV9, with TRBD1 matching 7 bases. Germline V CDR1 and CDR2: SGDLS, YYNGEE. J gave up 4 bases and V 4 bases, and 10 bases lay outside the gene matches. This CDR3 spans 15 amino acids.

The chain links TRBV6-5 to TRBJ1-3; D is unclear. Germline V CDR1 and CDR2: MNHEY, SVGAGI. The CDR3 length is 15 residues. Trimming cost V 7 bases and J 0 bases, with 13 bases left between them. The CDR3 reads CASTALIASGNTIYF. The CDR3 DNA sequence: TGTGCCAGCACTGCCCTCATAGCCTCTGGAAACACCATATATTTT.

The chain is built from TRBV7-9 and TRBJ2-1, with D perhaps TRBD2 (5 bases). Trimming removed 5 bases from V and 7 bases from J, with 12 bases in between. The CDR3 extends over 13 amino acids. Germline values: CDR1 SEHNR, CDR2 FQNEAQ (reference sequence). The CDR3 nucleotides are TGTGCCAGCAGCCGAGGGTGGGGAAATGAGCAGTTCTTC. It specifies CASSRGWGNEQFF.

A word on this clone: Other DNA sequences in this specimen translate into the identical CDR3. The chain uses TRBV6-5 and TRBJ1-1, with 7 bases matching TRBD1. The CDR3 runs 15 residues. Germline CDR1 and CDR2: MNHEY and SVGAGI. J was trimmed by 2 bases and V by 0 bases; bases with no gene match: 3. CDR3 DNA: TGTGCCAGCAGTTACTCGGGGACAGTTAACACTGAAGCTTTCTTT. Its protein product is CASSYSGTVNTEAFF.

As DNA, the CDR3 is TGCGCCAGCAGCTTGACAGGGCCCAATGAAGAGCAGTACTTC. This gives the protein CASSLTGPNEEQYF. V is TRBV5-1 and J is TRBJ2-7; tentatively, D is TRBD1 (6 bases). Germline loops: CDR1 SGHRS, CDR2 YFSETQ. V lost 1 base to trimming and J lost 7 bases, with 15 bases between them. The CDR3 is 14 amino acids.

V is TRBV7-2 and J is TRBJ1-2, with D possibly TRBD1 on 5 matching bases. In germline, CDR1 is SGHTA, CDR2 FQGNSA. The CDR3 contains 18 residues. V gave up 1 base and J gave up 0 bases, with 18 bases separating them. CDR3 sequence: CASSLDGALRLTNYGYTF. The DNA for the CDR3 is TGTGCCAGCAGCTTAGACGGGGCTTTAAGGCTAACTAACTATGGCTACACCTTC.

This clone was seen a handful of times. This chain links TRBV12-3 or TRBV12-4 with TRBJ1-5, with 8 positions matching TRBD1. The CDR3 covers 13 residues. The trim removed 6 bases at V and 7 bases at J, leaving 5 bases unmatched. CDR3 residues: CASSLTGEQPQHF. Written as DNA, the CDR3 is TGTGCCAGCAGCCTGACAGGGGAGCAGCCCCAGCATTTT.

CDR3 DNA: TGTGCCAGCAGTGAAGGGGATTCCTACTACGAGCAGTACTTC. Its protein product is CASSEGDSYYEQYF. V usage is TRBV6-1 and J usage is TRBJ2-7; the D is unclear. Trimming left V 1 base short and J 3 bases short, with 10 bases between. In germline, CDR1 is MNHNS, CDR2 SASEGT. The CDR3 is 14 residues long.

The CDR3 region is CASSQDKVSATDTQYF. The CDR3 DNA reads TGCGCCAGCAGCCAAGATAAGGTTTCGGCCACAGATACGCAGTATTTT. The J gene is TRBJ2-3, the V gene TRBV4-3; D unresolved. The CDR3 is made up of 16 amino acids. V was trimmed by 0 bases and J by 2 bases, leaving 12 bases between them. Germline V gene data show CDR1 as LGHNA and CDR2 as YSLEER.

This clone appeared once. In nucleotides, the CDR3 is TGCAGCGTTCGGACAGGGACGGTGAACGAGCAGTACTTC. Its translation is CSVRTGTVNEQYF. The gene calls are TRBV29-1 and TRBJ2-7; 8 positions agree with TRBD1. In germline, CDR1 is SQVTM, CDR2 ANQGSEA. Trimming took 5 bases from V and 5 from J; bases not matched to a gene: 8. This CDR3 region has 13 residues.

CDR3 protein: CASSYSSVYEQYF. The CDR3 DNA is TGTGCCAGCAGTTACTCGTCGGTCTACGAGCAGTACTTC. The chain recombines TRBV6-5 with TRBJ2-7, with no clear D. Germline loops: CDR1 MNHEY, CDR2 SVGAGI. This CDR3 comprises 13 residues. The ends were cut back, 0 bases at V and 3 bases at J, with 6 bases in the middle.

This clone was seen a single time. This chain links TRBV30 with TRBJ1-2; D gene unclear. V lost 3 bases, J lost 6 bases, and 14 bases lay in between. Germline lookup yields CDR1 GTSNPN and CDR2 SVGIG (reference sequence). The CDR3 is 13 residues long. The chain's CDR3 is CAWSPGMTHGYTF. The CDR3 region has the DNA TGTGCCTGGAGCCCCGGGATGACCCATGGCTACACCTTC.

This clone was seen a single time. This rearrangement joins TRBV24-1 to TRBJ2-1; TRBD2 agrees at 8 bases. The germline gives CDR1 KGHDR, CDR2 SFDVKD. The CDR3 covers 11 residues. With 3 bases clipped from V and 12 bases from J, the junction kept 0 bases outside the gene matches. CDR3 amino acids: CATSDSGGQFF. The CDR3 DNA is TGTGCCACCAGTGATAGCGGGGGGCAGTTCTTC.

The J gene is TRBJ1-1, the V gene TRBV5-1; the match to TRBD1 covers 7 bases. The germline V gene has CDR1 SGHRS and CDR2 YFSETQ. CDR3 length: 15 residues. V lost 4 bases to trimming and J lost 8 bases; unmatched junction nucleotides: 14. The CDR3 DNA is TGCGCCAGCAGCGAAATGACAGGGAGGGCCTGGGAAGCTTTCTTT. Its protein product is CASSEMTGRAWEAFF.

V gene TRBV18 combines with J gene TRBJ1-6; 8 nucleotides line up with TRBD1. The CDR3 totals 19 residues. CDR1 is KGHSH, CDR2 LQKENI, per germline. The junction had 19 bases not matched to a gene; V was cut back by 6 bases and J by 6 bases. The CDR3 DNA reads as TGTGCCAGCTCGGAAGGACAGGGTATAATCATCCAGGGTAATTCACCCCTCCACTTT. Amino acid sequence: CASSEGQGIIIQGNSPLHF.

The CDR3 nucleotides read TGTGCCAGTATTCCCTCGGACAGGGGCACAGATACGCAGTATTTT. This sequence encodes CASIPSDRGTDTQYF. This rearrangement joins TRBV6-6 to TRBJ2-3; TRBD1 aligns across 8 bases. In germline, CDR1 is MNHNY, CDR2 SVGAGI (reference sequence). The V gene end was trimmed by 9 bases and the J gene end by 1 base; junction bases not matched to a gene: 9. The CDR3 length is 15 residues.

V and J are TRBV7-6 and TRBJ1-1; D remains ambiguous. Trimming cost V 4 bases and J 3 bases, with 15 bases left between them. CDR1 is SGHVS and CDR2 is FNYEAQ in the germline V gene. This CDR3 region has 15 residues. The CDR3: CASSSATLRDTEAFF. CDR3 DNA sequence: TGTGCCAGCAGCTCCGCGACCCTAAGGGACACTGAAGCTTTCTTT.

In the case of this clone: This specimen includes other DNA sequences encoding the same CDR3. The chain joins TRBV7-9 to TRBJ2-7; D is unclear. The CDR3 contains 12 residues. Trimming left V 2 bases short and J 4 bases short, with 6 bases between. Germline CDR1 is SEHNR and CDR2 is FQNEAQ (reference sequence). Here the CDR3 DNA reads TGTGCCAGCAGCTTAAGCCAGTACGAGCAGTACTTC. Amino acid sequence: CASSLSQYEQYF.

The chain joins TRBV25-1 to TRBJ2-1; 11 positions match TRBD1. Germline CDR1 is MGHDK and CDR2 is SYGVNS. V shed 3 bases and J 8 bases; nucleotides not matched to a gene: 6. The CDR3 is made up of 15 amino acids. CDR3 sequence (DNA): TGTGCCAGCAGTGATCCGGGACAGGGGGGCGATGAGCAGTTCTTC. This codes for CASSDPGQGGDEQFF.

The rearrangement uses TRBV2 and TRBJ2-7, with D maybe TRBD2 (6 bases). The germline gives CDR1 SNHLY, CDR2 FYNNEI. The CDR3 has 14 amino acids. The V and J ends lost 1 base and 7 bases respectively, with 14 bases between them. CDR3 bases: TGTGCCAGCAGTGAAGTTTGGGGGGTGGGAGAGCAGTACTTC. Protein: CASSEVWGVGEQYF.

As concerns this clone: A junction boundary mismatches the germline segment, possibly from a read error. CDR3 protein: CASSQVRDRGFREQYF. The CDR3 bases are TGTGCCAGCAGTCAAGTCCGGGACAGGGGGTTCCGCGAGCAGTACTTC. V and J are TRBV3-1 (or the pseudogene TRBV3-2) and TRBJ2-7; TRBD1 agrees at 11 bases. The CDR3 contains 16 residues. Germline V gene data show CDR1 as LGHDT and CDR2 as YNNKEL (reference sequence).

Of note for this clone: An end of the junction does not agree with germline; a read error may underlie this. The chain uses TRBV7-2 and TRBJ1-2, with a weak D call TRBD1 (5 bases). Per the germline V gene, CDR1 is SGHTA and CDR2 is FQGNSA. The CDR3 runs to 15 residues. CDR3 sequence reads: CASSLAFRGNDGYTF. The CDR3 nucleotides read TGTGCCAGCAGCTTAGCTTTTAGGGGTAACGATGGCTACACCTTC.

The chain joins TRBV6-5 to TRBJ2-5; D call uncertain. Trimming took off 2 bases at V and 3 bases at J, with 7 bases between the two ends. The CDR3 sequence is 13 residues long. Looked up from germline, CDR1 is MNHEY and CDR2 is SVGAGI. CDR3 loop: CASSYPSEETQYF. DNA of the CDR3: TGTGCCAGCAGTTACCCAAGCGAAGAGACCCAGTACTTC.

The V gene is TRBV6-2 or TRBV6-3, the J gene TRBJ2-1; 15 positions match TRBD2. V dropped 6 bases and J dropped 0; count of bases not matched to a gene: 12. CDR1 MNHEY and CDR2 SVGEGT come from the germline V gene. The CDR3 length is 20 residues. The CDR3 coding sequence is TGTGCCAGCAGCCTCGACCGGACTAGCGGGGGGGCAGGCTCCTACAATGAGCAGTTCTTC. This gives the protein CASSLDRTSGGAGSYNEQFF.

V and J are TRBV28 and TRBJ1-6; TRBD1 matches 10 bases. Unmatched junction bases numbered 9, after V lost 3 bases and J lost 10 bases. Per the germline V gene, CDR1 is MDHEN and CDR2 is SYDVKM. This CDR3 contains 16 residues. CDR3 residues: CASSFYWDRGRSPLHF. In nucleotides, the CDR3 is TGTGCCAGCAGTTTTTATTGGGACAGGGGTAGGTCACCCCTCCACTTT.